The 17 T cell receptor beta chains below were found in one sample sequenced in a study of T cell responses to AZD1222 COVID-19 vaccine. Generated by immunoSEQ multiplex PCR, the TCRdb table keeps only in-frame clones and is missing some. Of roughly 120,000 clones in the sample, about 86% are singletons; the top ten hold around 17%. The sequenced sample was peripheral blood, obtained 28 days after the second AZD1222 dose. The source of these receptors is an adult who received the AZD1222 COVID-19 vaccine.

The chain has TRBV6-5 and TRBJ1-1; no clear D gene. The length of the CDR3 is 12 residues. CDR1 is MNHEY, CDR2 SVGAGI, per germline. V was cut by 8 bases and J by 0 bases, with 7 bases left in between. The CDR3 DNA is TGTGCCAGCGGTCAGTTGAACACTGAAGCTTTCTTT. It codes for CASGQLNTEAFF.

The chain uses TRBV5-1 and TRBJ2-6; D is ambiguous. Germline V gene sequence: CDR1 SGHRS, CDR2 YFSETQ. The CDR3 spans 15 residues. V shed 1 base and J shed 3 bases, with 8 bases lying between them. In DNA form, the CDR3 reads TGCGCCAGCAGCTTGTCCCCTGGTGGGGCCAACGTCCTGACTTTC. Its protein product is CASSLSPGGANVLTF.

The chain is built from TRBV29-1 and TRBJ2-1; 7 nucleotides line up with TRBD2. CDR1 SQVTM and CDR2 ANQGSEA come from the germline V gene. CDR3 length: 16 amino acids. The junction had 19 bases not matched to a gene; V was cut back by 0 bases and J by 14 bases. In DNA, the CDR3 is TGCAGCGTTGAAGAAACTACTACGGGGGGTGGAATTGGGAAGTTCTTC. Translating it yields CSVEETTTGGGIGKFF.

The rearrangement joins TRBV19 to TRBJ1-5, with unresolved D. With 0 bases removed from V and 3 bases from J, the gap between germline ends came to 9 bases. The CDR3 loop spans 15 amino acids. Germline values: CDR1 LNHDA, CDR2 SQIVND (reference sequence). The CDR3 region is CASSIERSNNQPQHF. CDR3 nucleotide sequence: TGTGCCAGTAGTATAGAGAGGTCGAACAATCAGCCCCAGCATTTT.

This chain uses TRBV7-9 with TRBJ1-5; tentatively, D is TRBD1 (5 bases). V lost 1 base and J lost 8, with 18 bases in between. The CDR3 covers 16 residues. Germline assignment: CDR1 SEHNR and CDR2 FQNEAQ (reference sequence). The CDR3 bases are TGTGCCAGCAGCTTAGACTTGAGTCCAGGGAAAGAGCCCCAGCATTTT. The encoded protein is CASSLDLSPGKEPQHF.

The chain is built from TRBV18 and TRBJ2-5; 9 nucleotides agree with TRBD2. The germline CDR1 and CDR2 sequences are KGHSH and LQKENI. The CDR3 totals 16 residues. V gave up 3 bases and J gave up 5 bases; unmatched junction bases: 10. The CDR3 protein is CASSPNVSGSRETQYF. DNA of the CDR3: TGTGCCAGCTCACCGAACGTTAGCGGGAGTCGCGAGACCCAGTACTTC.

The chain combines TRBV2 with TRBJ2-1; a possible D gene is TRBD2 (5 bases). Germline-derived CDR1 and CDR2 are SNHLY and FYNNEI. Trimming cost V 6 bases and J 7 bases, with 19 bases left between them. This CDR3 contains 15 residues. CDR3 nucleotides: TGTGCCAGCAGGTCCCTAGCTTCTCTGCCGAATGAGCAGTTCTTC. Translated: CASRSLASLPNEQFF.

The rearrangement uses TRBV4-1 and TRBJ1-6; D remains ambiguous. The V end was cut by 0 bases, the J end by 0 bases, with 3 bases between. CDR1 is MGHRA and CDR2 is YSYEKL in the germline V gene. This CDR3 has 15 amino acids. As DNA, the CDR3 is TGCGCCAGCAGCCAAGACGGCTCCTATAATTCACCCCTCCACTTT. Translation: CASSQDGSYNSPLHF.

CDR3 in amino acids: CASSNRDRGLEQYF. The CDR3 DNA reads TGTGCCAGTAGTAACCGGGACAGGGGGCTCGAGCAGTACTTC. The chain couples TRBV19 to TRBJ2-7, with 12 bases identical to TRBD1. J lost 6 bases, V lost 4 bases, and 4 bases had no gene match. The CDR3 consists of 14 residues. The germline CDR1 and CDR2 sequences are LNHDA and SQIVND (reference sequence).

This chain's CDR3 is CASSWGRGWTEAFF. The DNA for the CDR3 is TGTGCCAGCAGCTGGGGTCGGGGCTGGACTGAAGCTTTCTTT. This chain connects TRBV7-2 to TRBJ1-1, with D perhaps TRBD1 (5 bases). Germline V gene data show CDR1 as SGHTA and CDR2 as FQGNSA. V was shortened by 4 bases and J by 5 bases, with 14 bases between the two germline ends. The CDR3 length is 14 residues.

The chain combines TRBV5-1 with TRBJ1-1; 8 bases align to TRBD1. Trimming cost V 5 bases and J 1 base; bases outside gene matches: 7. CDR3 length: 15 residues. Germline V gene sequence: CDR1 SGHRS, CDR2 YFSETQ. CDR3 loop: CASRYSTGANTEAFF. In DNA, the CDR3 is TGCGCCAGCAGATATTCGACAGGGGCGAACACTGAAGCTTTCTTT. The variable domain in full, completed from reference TRBV5-1 and TRBJ1-1, reads KAGVTQTPRYLIKTRGQQVTLSCSPISGHRSVSWYQQTPGQGLQFLFEYFSETQRNKGNFPGRFSGRQFSNSRSEMNVSTLELGDSALYLCASRYSTGANTEAFFGQGTRLTVV.

The sample holds a few counts of this clone. The gene calls are TRBV7-6 and TRBJ2-6; D unclear. This CDR3 is built from 15 residues. The V end was cut by 2 bases, the J end by 0 bases, with 5 bases between. Looked up from germline, CDR1 is SGHVS and CDR2 is FNYEAQ. DNA of the CDR3: TGTGCCAGCAGCTTAACGAGCTCTGGGGCCAACGTCCTGACTTTC. Translation: CASSLTSSGANVLTF.

The chain couples TRBV30 to TRBJ2-7; possible D gene TRBD2, 6 bases. CDR1 is GTSNPN and CDR2 is SVGIG in the germline V gene (reference sequence). The CDR3 totals 13 residues. V was clipped by 3 bases and J by 1 base, with 10 bases between them. The CDR3, as DNA: TGTGCCTGGAGCGGGAGAGGTTCCTACGAGCAGTACTTC. Translating gives CAWSGRGSYEQYF. Variable domain in full (rest from reference TRBV30 and TRBJ2-7): SQTIHQWPATLVQPVGSPLSLECTVEGTSNPNLYWYRQAAGRGLQLLFYSVGIGQISSEVPQNLSASRPQDRQFILSSKKLLLSDSGFYLCAWSGRGSYEQYFGPGTRLTVT.

The V and J genes are TRBV27 and TRBJ2-5, with D perhaps matching TRBD1 or TRBD2 (6 bases each). V was trimmed by 1 base and J by 5 bases, leaving 14 bases between them. Germline V CDR1 and CDR2: MNHEY, SMNVEV (reference sequence). CDR3 size: 15 residues. CDR3 loop: CASSLWGAPEETQYF. CDR3 DNA: TGTGCCAGCAGTTTATGGGGGGCCCCCGAGGAGACCCAGTACTTC.

In nucleotides, the CDR3 is TGTGCCAGCAGTTTACTTACTAGCGGACTCACAGATACGCAGTATTTT. Its translation is CASSLLTSGLTDTQYF. This chain joins TRBV28 and TRBJ2-3; 8 bases agree with TRBD2. The CDR3 spans 16 residues. Germline assignment: CDR1 MDHEN and CDR2 SYDVKM. J was trimmed by 2 bases and V by 2 bases; bases with no gene match: 6.

The chain links TRBV18 to TRBJ1-4; D unresolved. V lost 0 bases and J lost 7, with 6 bases in between. The CDR3 totals 13 residues. Per germline, CDR1 KGHSH and CDR2 LQKENI. The CDR3 protein is CASSPPIGEKLFF. The CDR3 nucleotides read TGTGCCAGCTCACCACCGATAGGTGAAAAACTGTTTTTT.

The count of this clone is one. CDR3 region: CASSLQGGDYGYTF. Written as DNA, the CDR3 is TGCGCCAGCAGCTTGCAGGGAGGGGACTATGGCTACACCTTC. The chain employs TRBV5-1 and TRBJ1-2; tentative D call: TRBD1 (5 bases). Per the germline V gene, CDR1 is SGHRS and CDR2 is YFSETQ. There are 14 residues in the CDR3. V shed 1 base and J shed 3 bases, with 10 bases lying between them.